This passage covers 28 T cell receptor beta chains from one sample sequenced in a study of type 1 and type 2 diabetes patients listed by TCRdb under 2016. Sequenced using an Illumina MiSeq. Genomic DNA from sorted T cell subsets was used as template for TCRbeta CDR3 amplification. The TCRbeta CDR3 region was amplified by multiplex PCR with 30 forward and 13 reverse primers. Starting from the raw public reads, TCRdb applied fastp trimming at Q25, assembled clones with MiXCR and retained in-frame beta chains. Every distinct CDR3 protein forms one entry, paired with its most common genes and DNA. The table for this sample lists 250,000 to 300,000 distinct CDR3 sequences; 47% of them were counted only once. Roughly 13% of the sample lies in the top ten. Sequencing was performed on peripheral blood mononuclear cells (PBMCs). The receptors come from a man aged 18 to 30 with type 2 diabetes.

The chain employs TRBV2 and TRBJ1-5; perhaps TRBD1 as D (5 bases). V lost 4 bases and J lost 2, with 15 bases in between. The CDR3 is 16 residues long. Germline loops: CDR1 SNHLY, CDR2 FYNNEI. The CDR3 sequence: CASSVTRASGNQPQHF. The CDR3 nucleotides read TGTGCCAGCAGTGTCACCAGGGCGTCAGGCAATCAGCCCCAGCATTTT.

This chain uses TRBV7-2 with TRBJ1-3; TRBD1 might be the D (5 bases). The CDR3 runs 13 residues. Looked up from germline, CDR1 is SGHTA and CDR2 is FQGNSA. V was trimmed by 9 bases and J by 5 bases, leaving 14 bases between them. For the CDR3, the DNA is TGTGCCAGTAGTTTGAGGGGAAGAAACACCATATATTTT. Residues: CASSLRGRNTIYF.

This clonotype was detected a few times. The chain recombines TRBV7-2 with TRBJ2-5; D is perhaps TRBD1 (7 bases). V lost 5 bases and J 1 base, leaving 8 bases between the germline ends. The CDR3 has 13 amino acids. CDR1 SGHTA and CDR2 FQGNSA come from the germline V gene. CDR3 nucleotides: TGTGCCAGCAGCCAGGGGGGCCAAGAGACCCAGTACTTC. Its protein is CASSQGGQETQYF.

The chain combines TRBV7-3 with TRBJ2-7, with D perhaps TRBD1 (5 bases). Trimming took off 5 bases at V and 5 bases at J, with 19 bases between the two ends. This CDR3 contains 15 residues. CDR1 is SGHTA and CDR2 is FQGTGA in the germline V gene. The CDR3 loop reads CASSQGRSPWDEQYF. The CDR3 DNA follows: TGTGCCAGCAGCCAGGGTAGGTCCCCCTGGGACGAGCAGTACTTC.

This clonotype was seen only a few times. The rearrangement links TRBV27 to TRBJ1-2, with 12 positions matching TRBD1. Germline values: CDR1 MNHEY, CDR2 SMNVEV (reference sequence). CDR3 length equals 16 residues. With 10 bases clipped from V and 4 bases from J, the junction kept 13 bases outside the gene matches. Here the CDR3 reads CATLATGTGGGYGYTF. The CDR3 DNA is TGTGCCACCCTAGCCACCGGGACAGGGGGCGGCTATGGCTACACCTTC.

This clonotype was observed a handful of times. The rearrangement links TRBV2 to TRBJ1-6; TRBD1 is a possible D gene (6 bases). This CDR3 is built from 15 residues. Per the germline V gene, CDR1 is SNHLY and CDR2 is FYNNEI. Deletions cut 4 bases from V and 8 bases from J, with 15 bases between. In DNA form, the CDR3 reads TGTGCCAGCAGTGTGGGGGGCATGAGGGATTCACCCCTCCACTTT. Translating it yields CASSVGGMRDSPLHF.

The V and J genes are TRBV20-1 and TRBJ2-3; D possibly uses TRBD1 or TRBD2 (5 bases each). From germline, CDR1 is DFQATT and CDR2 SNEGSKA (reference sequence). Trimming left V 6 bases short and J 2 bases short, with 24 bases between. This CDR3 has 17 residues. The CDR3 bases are TGCAGTGCGCGGGTAAAGGGGACCGGTACTTACACAGATACGCAGTATTTT. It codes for CSARVKGTGTYTDTQYF.

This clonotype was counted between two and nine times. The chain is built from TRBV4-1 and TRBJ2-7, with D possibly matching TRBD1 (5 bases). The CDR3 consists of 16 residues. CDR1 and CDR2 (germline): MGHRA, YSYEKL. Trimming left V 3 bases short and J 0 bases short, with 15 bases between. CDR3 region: CASSQKGIGDSYEQYF. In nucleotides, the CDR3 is TGCGCCAGCAGCCAGAAGGGGATAGGAGACTCCTACGAGCAGTACTTC.

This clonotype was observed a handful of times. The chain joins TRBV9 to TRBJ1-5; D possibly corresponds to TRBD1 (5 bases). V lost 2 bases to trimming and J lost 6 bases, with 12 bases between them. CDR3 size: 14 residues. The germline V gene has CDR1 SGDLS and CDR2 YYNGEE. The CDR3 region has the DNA TGTGCCAGCAGCGTCGGACAAGTGGGTCAGCCCCAGCATTTT. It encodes CASSVGQVGQPQHF.

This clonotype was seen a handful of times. The DNA of the CDR3 is TGTGCCAGTAGTGAGGTGGGCTGGGGTCAGCCCCAGCATTTT. Amino acids: CASSEVGWGQPQHF. V is TRBV19 and J is TRBJ1-5, with no clear D. V was trimmed by 5 bases and J by 6 bases, leaving 14 bases between them. This CDR3 region has 14 residues. Germline CDR1 is LNHDA and CDR2 is SQIVND (reference sequence). The whole variable domain, remainder taken from reference TRBV19 and TRBJ1-5, is DGGITQSPKYLFRKEGQNVTLSCEQNLNHDAMYWYRQDPGQGLRLIYYSQIVNDFQKGDIAEGYSVSREKKESFPLTVTSAQKNPTAFYLCASSEVGWGQPQHFGDGTRLSIL.

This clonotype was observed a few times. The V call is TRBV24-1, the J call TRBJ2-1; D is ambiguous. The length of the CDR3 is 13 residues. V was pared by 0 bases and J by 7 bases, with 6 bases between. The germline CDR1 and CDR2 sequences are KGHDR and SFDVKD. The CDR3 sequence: CATSDLGRNEQFF. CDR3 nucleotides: TGTGCCACCAGTGATTTGGGCAGGAATGAGCAGTTCTTC.

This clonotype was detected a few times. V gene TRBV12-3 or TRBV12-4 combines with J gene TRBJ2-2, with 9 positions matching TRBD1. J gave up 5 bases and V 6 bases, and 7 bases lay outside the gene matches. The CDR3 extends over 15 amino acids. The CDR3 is CASSPTGGLTGELFF. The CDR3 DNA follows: TGTGCCAGCAGCCCGACAGGGGGATTAACCGGGGAGCTGTTTTTT.

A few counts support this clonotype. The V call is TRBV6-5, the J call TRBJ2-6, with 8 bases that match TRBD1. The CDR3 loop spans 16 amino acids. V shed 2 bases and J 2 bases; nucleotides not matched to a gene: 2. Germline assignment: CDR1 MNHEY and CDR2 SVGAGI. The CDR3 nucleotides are TGTGCCAGCAGTTACGCACAGGGGGCTGGGGCCAACGTCCTGACTTTC. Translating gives CASSYAQGAGANVLTF.

CDR3 in DNA: TGTGCCAGCACCATGGCCGGGACAGAGACCCAGTACTTC. Its protein is CASTMAGTETQYF. The genes are TRBV6-5 and TRBJ2-5; D tentatively reads TRBD1 or TRBD2 (5 bases each). Trimming took 7 bases from V and 4 from J, leaving 13 bases between them. The CDR3 has 13 residues. From germline, CDR1 is MNHEY and CDR2 SVGAGI.

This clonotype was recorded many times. CDR3 in DNA: TGTGCCAGTAGTATCGGCGACGGTACCTTCTATGGCTACACCTTC. Residues: CASSIGDGTFYGYTF. This rearrangement joins TRBV19 to TRBJ1-2; no clear D gene. Germline assignment: CDR1 LNHDA and CDR2 SQIVND (reference sequence). Trimming cost V 3 bases and J 4 bases, with 15 bases left between them. The CDR3 extends over 15 amino acids. The full variable domain, its missing parts supplied by reference TRBV19 and TRBJ1-2, is DGGITQSPKYLFRKEGQNVTLSCEQNLNHDAMYWYRQDPGQGLRLIYYSQIVNDFQKGDIAEGYSVSREKKESFPLTVTSAQKNPTAFYLCASSIGDGTFYGYTFGSGTRLTVV.

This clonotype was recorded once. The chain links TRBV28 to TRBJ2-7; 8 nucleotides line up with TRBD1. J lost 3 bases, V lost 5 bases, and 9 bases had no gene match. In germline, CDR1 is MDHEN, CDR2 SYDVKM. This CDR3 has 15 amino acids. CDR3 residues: CASSPDRGYYYEQYF. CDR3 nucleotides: TGTGCCAGCAGTCCCGACAGGGGTTATTACTACGAGCAGTACTTC.

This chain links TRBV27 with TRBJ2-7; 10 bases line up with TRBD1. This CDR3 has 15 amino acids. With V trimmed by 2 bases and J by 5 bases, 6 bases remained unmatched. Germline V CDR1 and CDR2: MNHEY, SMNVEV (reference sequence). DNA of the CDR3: TGTGCCAGCAGTTTACTACCGGGACAGGGGAACGAGCAGTACTTC. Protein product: CASSLLPGQGNEQYF.

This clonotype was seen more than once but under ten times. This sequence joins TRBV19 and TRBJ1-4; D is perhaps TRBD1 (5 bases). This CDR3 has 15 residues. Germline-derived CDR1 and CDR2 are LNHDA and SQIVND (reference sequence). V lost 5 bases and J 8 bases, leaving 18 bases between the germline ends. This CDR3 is CASSLDSGIREKLFF. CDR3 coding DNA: TGTGCCAGTAGTCTCGACTCAGGGATTCGGGAAAAACTGTTTTTT.

The DNA of the CDR3 is TGTGCCAGCAGTGAACTTCGACAGTCCAATCAGCCCCAGCATTTT. This codes for CASSELRQSNQPQHF. This chain uses TRBV19 with TRBJ1-5; D might be TRBD1 (5 bases). This CDR3 spans 15 amino acids. The germline CDR1 and CDR2 sequences are LNHDA and SQIVND (reference sequence). V was trimmed by 9 bases and J by 3 bases, leaving 18 bases between them.

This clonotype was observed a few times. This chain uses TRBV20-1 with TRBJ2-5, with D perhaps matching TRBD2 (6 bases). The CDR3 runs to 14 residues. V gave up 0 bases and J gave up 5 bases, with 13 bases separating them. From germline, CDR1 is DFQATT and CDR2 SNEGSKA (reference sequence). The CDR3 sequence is CSAREPTSRETQYF. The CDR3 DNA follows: TGCAGTGCTAGAGAACCGACTAGTAGGGAGACCCAGTACTTC.

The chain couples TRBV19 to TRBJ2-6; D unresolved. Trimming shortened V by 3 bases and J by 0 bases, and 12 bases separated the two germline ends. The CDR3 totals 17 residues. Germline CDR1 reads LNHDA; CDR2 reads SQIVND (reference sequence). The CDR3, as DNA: TGTGCCAGTAGTATCGGCAGGCTATACTCTGGGGCCAACGTCCTGACTTTC. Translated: CASSIGRLYSGANVLTF.

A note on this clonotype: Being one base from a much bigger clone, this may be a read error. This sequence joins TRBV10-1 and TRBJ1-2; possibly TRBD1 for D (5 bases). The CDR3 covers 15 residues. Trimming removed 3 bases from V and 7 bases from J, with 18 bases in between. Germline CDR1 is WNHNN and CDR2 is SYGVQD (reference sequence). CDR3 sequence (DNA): TGCGCCAGCAGTGACACCGGGATAGGGGAGAGTGGCTACACCTTC. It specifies CASSDTGIGESGYTF.

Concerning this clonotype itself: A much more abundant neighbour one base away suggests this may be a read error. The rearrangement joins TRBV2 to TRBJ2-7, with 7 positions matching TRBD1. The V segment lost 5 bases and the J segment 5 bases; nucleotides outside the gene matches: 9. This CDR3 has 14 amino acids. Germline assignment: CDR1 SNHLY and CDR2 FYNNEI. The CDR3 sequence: CASSLTDRHHEQYF. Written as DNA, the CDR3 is TGTGCCAGCAGTCTTACGGACAGGCACCACGAGCAGTACTTC. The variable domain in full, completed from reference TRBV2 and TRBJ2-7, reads EPEVTQTPSHQVTQMGQEVILRCVPISNHLYFYWYRQILGQKVEFLVSFYNNEISEKSEIFDDQFSVERPDGSNFTLKIRSTKLEDSAMYFCASSLTDRHHEQYFGPGTRLTVT.

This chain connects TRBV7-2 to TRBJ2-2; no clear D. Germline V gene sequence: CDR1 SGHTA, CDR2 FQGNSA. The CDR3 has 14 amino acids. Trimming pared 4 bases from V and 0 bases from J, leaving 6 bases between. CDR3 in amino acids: CASSYPSNTGELFF. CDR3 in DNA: TGTGCCAGCAGCTACCCCTCGAACACCGGGGAGCTGTTTTTT.

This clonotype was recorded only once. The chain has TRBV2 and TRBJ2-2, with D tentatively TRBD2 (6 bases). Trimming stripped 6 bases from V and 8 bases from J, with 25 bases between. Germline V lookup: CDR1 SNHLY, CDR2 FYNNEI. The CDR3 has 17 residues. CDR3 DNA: TGTGCCAGCAGCCGGGCCTGGGATAGCGGAAACCCGGGGGAGCTGTTTTTT. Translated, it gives CASSRAWDSGNPGELFF.

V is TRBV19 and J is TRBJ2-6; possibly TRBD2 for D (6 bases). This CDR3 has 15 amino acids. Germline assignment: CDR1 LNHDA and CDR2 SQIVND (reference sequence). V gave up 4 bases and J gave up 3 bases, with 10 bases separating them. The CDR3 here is CASSRRGYGANVLTF. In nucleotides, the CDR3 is TGTGCCAGTAGTAGGAGGGGCTATGGGGCCAACGTCCTGACTTTC. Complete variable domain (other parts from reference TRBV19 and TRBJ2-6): DGGITQSPKYLFRKEGQNVTLSCEQNLNHDAMYWYRQDPGQGLRLIYYSQIVNDFQKGDIAEGYSVSREKKESFPLTVTSAQKNPTAFYLCASSRRGYGANVLTFGAGSRLTVL.

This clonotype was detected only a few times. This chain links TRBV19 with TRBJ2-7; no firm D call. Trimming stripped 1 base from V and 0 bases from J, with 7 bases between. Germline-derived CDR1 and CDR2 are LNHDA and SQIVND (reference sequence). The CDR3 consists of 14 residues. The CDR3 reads CASSIVVGSYEQYF. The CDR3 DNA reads TGTGCCAGTAGTATAGTCGTGGGCTCCTACGAGCAGTACTTC.

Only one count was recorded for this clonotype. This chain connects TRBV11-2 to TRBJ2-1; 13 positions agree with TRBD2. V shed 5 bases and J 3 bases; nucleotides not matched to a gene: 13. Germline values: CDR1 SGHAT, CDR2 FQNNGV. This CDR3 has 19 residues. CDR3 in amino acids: CASSPSTSGRVSSYNEQFF. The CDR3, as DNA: TGTGCCAGCAGCCCGTCTACTAGCGGGAGGGTGAGTAGCTACAATGAGCAGTTCTTC.